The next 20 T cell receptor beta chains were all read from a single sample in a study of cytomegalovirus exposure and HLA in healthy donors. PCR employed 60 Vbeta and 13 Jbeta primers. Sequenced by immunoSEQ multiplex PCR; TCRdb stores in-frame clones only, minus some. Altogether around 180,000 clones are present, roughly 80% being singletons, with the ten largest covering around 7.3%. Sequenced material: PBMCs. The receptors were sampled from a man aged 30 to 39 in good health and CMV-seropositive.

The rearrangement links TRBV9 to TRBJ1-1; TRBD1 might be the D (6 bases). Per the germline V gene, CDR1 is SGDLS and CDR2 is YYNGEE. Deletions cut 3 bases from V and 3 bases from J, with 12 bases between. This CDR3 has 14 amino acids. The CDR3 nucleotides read TGTGCCAGCAGCGCTCGGGGGGGGCACACTGAAGCTTTCTTT. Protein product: CASSARGGHTEAFF.

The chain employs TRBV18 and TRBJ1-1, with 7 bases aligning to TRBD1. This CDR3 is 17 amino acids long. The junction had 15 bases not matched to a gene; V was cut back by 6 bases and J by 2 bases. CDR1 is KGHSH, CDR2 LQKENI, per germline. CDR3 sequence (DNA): TGTGCCAGCTCGGTGATCATTTCCGGGACAGACAACACTGAAGCTTTCTTT. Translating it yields CASSVIISGTDNTEAFF.

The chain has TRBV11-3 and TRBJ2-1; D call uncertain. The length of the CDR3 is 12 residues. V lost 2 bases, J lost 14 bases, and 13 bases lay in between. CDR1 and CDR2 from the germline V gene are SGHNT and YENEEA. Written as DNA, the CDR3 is TGTGCCAGCAGCTTATTTGTTCAAAGCAAGTTCTTC. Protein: CASSLFVQSKFF.

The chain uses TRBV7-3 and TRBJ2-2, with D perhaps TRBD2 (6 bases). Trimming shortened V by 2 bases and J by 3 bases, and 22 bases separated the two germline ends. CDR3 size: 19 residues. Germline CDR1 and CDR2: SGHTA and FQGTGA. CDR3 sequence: CASSLLSGRKEWYTGELFF. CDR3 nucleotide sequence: TGTGCCAGCAGCTTACTCAGTGGGAGGAAAGAATGGTACACCGGGGAGCTGTTTTTT.

CDR3 in amino acids: CASSQIPRGQRLDTQYF. The CDR3 DNA reads TGCGCCAGCAGCCAGATCCCCCGCGGACAGAGACTAGATACGCAGTATTTT. This chain uses TRBV4-1 with TRBJ2-3; D may be TRBD1 (6 bases). CDR3 size: 17 residues. Germline V gene lookup returns CDR1 MGHRA and CDR2 YSYEKL. V was clipped by 3 bases and J by 5 bases, with 21 bases between them.

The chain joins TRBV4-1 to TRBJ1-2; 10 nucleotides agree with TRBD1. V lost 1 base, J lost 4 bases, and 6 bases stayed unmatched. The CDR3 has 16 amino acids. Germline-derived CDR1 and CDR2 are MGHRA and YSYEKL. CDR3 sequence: CASSQGGGQGRYGYTF. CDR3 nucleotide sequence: TGCGCCAGCAGCCAAGGAGGGGGACAGGGGCGCTATGGCTACACCTTC.

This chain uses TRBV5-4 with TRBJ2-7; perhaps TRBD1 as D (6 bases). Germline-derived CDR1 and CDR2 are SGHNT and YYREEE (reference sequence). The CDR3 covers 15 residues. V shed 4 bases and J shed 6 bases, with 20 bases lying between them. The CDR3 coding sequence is TGTGCCAGCAGCCCACAGGGAAGAGGTCAGATCGAGCAGTACTTC. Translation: CASSPQGRGQIEQYF. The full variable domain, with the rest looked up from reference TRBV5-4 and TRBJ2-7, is ETGVTQSPTHLIKTRGQQVTLRCSSQSGHNTVSWYQQALGQGPQFIFQYYREEENGRGNFPPRFSGLQFPNYSSELNVNALELDDSALYLCASSPQGRGQIEQYFGPGTRLTVT.

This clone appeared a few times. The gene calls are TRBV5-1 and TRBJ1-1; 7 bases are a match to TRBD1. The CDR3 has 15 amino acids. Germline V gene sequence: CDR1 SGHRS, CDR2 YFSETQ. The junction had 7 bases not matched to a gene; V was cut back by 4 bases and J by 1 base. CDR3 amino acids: CASSVRQGENTEAFF. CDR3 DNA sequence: TGCGCCAGCAGCGTACGACAGGGAGAGAACACTGAAGCTTTCTTT.

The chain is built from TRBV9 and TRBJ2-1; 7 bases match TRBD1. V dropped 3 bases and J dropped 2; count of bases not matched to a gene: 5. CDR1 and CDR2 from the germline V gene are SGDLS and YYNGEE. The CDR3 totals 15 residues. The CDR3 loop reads CASSGGTVPYNEQFF. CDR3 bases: TGTGCCAGCAGCGGGGGGACAGTTCCCTACAATGAGCAGTTCTTC.

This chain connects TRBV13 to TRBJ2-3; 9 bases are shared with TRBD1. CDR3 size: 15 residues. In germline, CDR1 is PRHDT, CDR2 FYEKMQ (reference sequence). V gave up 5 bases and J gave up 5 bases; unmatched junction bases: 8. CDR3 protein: CASSITTGGGDTQYF. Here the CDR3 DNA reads TGTGCCAGCAGCATAACGACAGGGGGGGGAGATACGCAGTATTTT.

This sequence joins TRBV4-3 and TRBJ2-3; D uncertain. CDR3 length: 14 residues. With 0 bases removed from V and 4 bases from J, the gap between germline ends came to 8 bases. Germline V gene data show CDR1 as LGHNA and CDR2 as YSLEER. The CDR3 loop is CASSQDTNSDTQYF. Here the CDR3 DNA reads TGCGCCAGCAGCCAAGATACCAACTCAGATACGCAGTATTTT.

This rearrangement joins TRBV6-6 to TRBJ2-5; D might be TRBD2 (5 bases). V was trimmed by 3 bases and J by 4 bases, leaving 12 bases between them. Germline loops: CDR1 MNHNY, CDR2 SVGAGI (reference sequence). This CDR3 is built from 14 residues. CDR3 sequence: CASSYPGIGETQYF. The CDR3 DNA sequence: TGTGCCAGCAGTTATCCGGGGATTGGAGAGACCCAGTACTTC.

The CDR3 sequence: CASSPWTSGTDNEQFF. Written as DNA, the CDR3 is TGTGCCAGCTCACCGTGGACTAGCGGGACCGACAATGAGCAGTTCTTC. This sequence joins TRBV18 and TRBJ2-1, with 12 bases lining up with TRBD2. Germline V gene lookup returns CDR1 KGHSH and CDR2 LQKENI. J was trimmed by 5 bases and V by 3 bases; bases with no gene match: 5. CDR3 size: 16 residues.

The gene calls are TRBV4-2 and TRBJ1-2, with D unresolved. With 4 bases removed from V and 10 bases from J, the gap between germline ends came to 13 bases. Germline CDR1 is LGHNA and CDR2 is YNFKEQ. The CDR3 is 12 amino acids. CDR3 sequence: CASSRGMDYYTF. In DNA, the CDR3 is TGTGCCAGCAGCCGCGGCATGGATTACTACACCTTC.

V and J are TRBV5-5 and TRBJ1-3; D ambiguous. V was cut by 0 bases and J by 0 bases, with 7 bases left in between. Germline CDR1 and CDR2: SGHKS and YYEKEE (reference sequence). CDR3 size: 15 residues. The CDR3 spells CASSLDTRSGNTIYF. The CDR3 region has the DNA TGTGCCAGCAGCTTGGACACCCGCTCTGGAAACACCATATATTTT. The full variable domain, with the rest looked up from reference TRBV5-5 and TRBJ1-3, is DAGVTQSPTHLIKTRGQQVTLRCSPISGHKSVSWYQQVLGQGPQFIFQYYEKEERGRGNFPDRFSARQFPNYSSELNVNALLLGDSALYLCASSLDTRSGNTIYFGEGSWLTVV.

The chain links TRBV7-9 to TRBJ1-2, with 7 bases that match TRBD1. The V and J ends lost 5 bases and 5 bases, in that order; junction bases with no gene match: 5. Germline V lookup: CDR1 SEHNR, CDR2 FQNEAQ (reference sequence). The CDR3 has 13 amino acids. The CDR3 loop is CASSRDSPYGYTF. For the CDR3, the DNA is TGTGCCAGCAGCCGGGACAGCCCTTATGGCTACACCTTC. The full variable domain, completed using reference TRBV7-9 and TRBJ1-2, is DTGVSQNPRHKITKRGQNVTFRCDPISEHNRLYWYRQTLGQGPEFLTYFQNEAQLEKSRLLSDRFSAERPKGSFSTLEIQRTEQGDSAMYLCASSRDSPYGYTFGSGTRLTVV.

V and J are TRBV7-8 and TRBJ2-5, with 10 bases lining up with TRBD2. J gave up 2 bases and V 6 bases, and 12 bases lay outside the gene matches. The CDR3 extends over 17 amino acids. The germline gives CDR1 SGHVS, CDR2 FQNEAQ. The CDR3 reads CASRAHAGLAVQETQYF. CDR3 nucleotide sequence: TGTGCCAGCAGGGCTCACGCAGGACTAGCGGTTCAAGAGACCCAGTACTTC.

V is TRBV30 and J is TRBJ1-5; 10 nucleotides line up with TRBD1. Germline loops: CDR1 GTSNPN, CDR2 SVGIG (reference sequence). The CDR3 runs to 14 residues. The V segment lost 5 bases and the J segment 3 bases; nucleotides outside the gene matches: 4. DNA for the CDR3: TGTGCCTGGGAGGGACAGGGGCCCAATCAGCCCCAGCATTTT. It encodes CAWEGQGPNQPQHF.

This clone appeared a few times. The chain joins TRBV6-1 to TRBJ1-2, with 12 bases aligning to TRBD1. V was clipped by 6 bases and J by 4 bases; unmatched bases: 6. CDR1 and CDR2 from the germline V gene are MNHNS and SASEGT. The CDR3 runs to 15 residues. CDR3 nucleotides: TGTGCCAGCAGGTCGTCGGGACAGGGGGCCTATGGCTACACCTTC. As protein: CASRSSGQGAYGYTF.

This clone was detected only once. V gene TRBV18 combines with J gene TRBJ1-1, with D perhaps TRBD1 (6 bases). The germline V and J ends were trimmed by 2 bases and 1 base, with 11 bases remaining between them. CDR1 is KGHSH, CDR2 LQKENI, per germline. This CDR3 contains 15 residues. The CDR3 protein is CASSPMGRGNTEAFF. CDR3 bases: TGTGCCAGCTCACCAATGGGCAGGGGGAACACTGAAGCTTTCTTT.